These T cell receptor beta chains were read from a single sample in a study of shared clonotypes between healthy human individuals. TCRdb's table, derived via immunoSEQ multiplex PCR, lists solely in-frame clones and lacks some. The data contain 550,000 to 650,000 clones, approximately 96% of them singletons. Specimen: naive CD8+ T cells sorted from blood. All receptors derive from a woman younger than 45 in good health. Both conserved end residues are part of each CDR3. D genes are given only for firm matches. Only part of the rows carry a size: once, few, many, or a class if the clone is expanded.

D | J | V | size | DNA | CDR3
NA | TRBJ2-7 | TRBV28 | NA | TGTGCCAGCAGCCCTACCACGGACGGTTGCGAGCAGTACTTC | CASSPTTDGCEQYF
NA | TRBJ1-1 | TRBV7-8 | NA | TGTGCCAGCAGCCCCTCAGGGGTAACTGAAGCTTTCTTT | CASSPSGVTEAFF
TRBD1 | TRBJ2-7 | TRBV2 | once | TGTGCCAGCAGGCTACAGGGGGGCTCCTACGAGCAGTACTTC | CASRLQGGSYEQYF
TRBD1 | TRBJ2-7 | TRBV19 | NA | TGTGCCAGTAGGAAAGACAGGGACACCTACGAGCAGTACTTC | CASRKDRDTYEQYF
NA | TRBJ2-7 | TRBV28 | NA | TGTGCCAGCAGTTTATACGCGGGGAAGGTCTACGAGCAGTACTTC | CASSLYAGKVYEQYF
TRBD1 | TRBJ2-3 | TRBV2 | NA | TGTGCCAGTTCAATTATCGGGACAGGGGACACAGATACGCAGTATTTT | CASSIIGTGDTDTQYF
NA | TRBJ2-7 | TRBV14 | NA | TGTGCCAGCAGCGATTCCCTTATCTCCTACGAGCAGTACTTC | CASSDSLISYEQYF
NA | TRBJ2-7 | TRBV7-9 | NA | TGTGCCAGCCGGGACTCCTCCTACGAGCAGTACTTC | CASRDSSYEQYF
NA | TRBJ2-3 | TRBV27 | NA | TGTGCCAGCAGTTTAATAGGTGATACGCAGTATTTT | CASSLIGDTQYF
NA | TRBJ2-5 | TRBV11-2 | once | TGTGCCAGCAGCTTAATGCGGGAGACCCAGTACTTC | CASSLMRETQYF
TRBD1 | TRBJ2-7 | TRBV11-2 | NA | TGTGCCAGCAGCTTTCCTACAGACAGGGGTGTGAACGAGCAGTACTTC | CASSFPTDRGVNEQYF
NA | TRBJ2-1 | TRBV2 | NA | TGTGCCACCGGGGACTCCACCCGATGGCAGTTCTTC | CATGDSTRWQFF
TRBD1 | TRBJ1-2 | TRBV2 | NA | TGTGCCAGCAGAGAACCGGGACAGGGTGAATTCGGCTATGGCTACACCTTC | CASREPGQGEFGYGYTF
TRBD2 | TRBJ2-1 | TRBV2 | NA | TGTGCCAGTTGCGGGACTAGCGGGAGAGGTGGTCTCAATGAGCAGTTCTTC | CASCGTSGRGGLNEQFF
TRBD2 | TRBJ2-1 | TRBV27 | NA | TGTGCCAGCAGTTCGGCTAGCGGGAGTGGCAATGAGCAGTTCTTC | CASSSASGSGNEQFF
TRBD2 | TRBJ2-4 | TRBV27 | NA | TGTGCCAGCAGTTCGTATGATCCGGGACTAGCGGGGCAACTAGCCAAAAACATTCAGTACTTC | CASSSYDPGLAGQLAKNIQYF
NA | TRBJ1-5 | TRBV19 | once | TGTGCCAGTAGGCTTAGAGGGGAAAGCAATCAGCCCCAGCATTTT | CASRLRGESNQPQHF
NA | TRBJ1-4 | TRBV4-1 | NA | TGCGCCAGCAGCCAACGACAGGCTTCTAATGAAAAACTGTTTTTT | CASSQRQASNEKLFF
NA | TRBJ2-1 | TRBV7-6 | NA | TGTGCCAGCAGCTTTGACAGCAGCTCCTACAATGAGCAGTTCTTC | CASSFDSSSYNEQFF
TRBD1 | TRBJ1-5 | TRBV28 | NA | TGTGCCAGCGACAGGGGGGAAATTAGCAATCAGCCCCAGCATTTT | CASDRGEISNQPQHF
NA | TRBJ2-7 | TRBV5-1 | NA | TGCGCCAGCAGCCCCTCTCGGGGCACCTACGAGCAGTACTTC | CASSPSRGTYEQYF
NA | TRBJ2-7 | TRBV28 | NA | TGTGCCAGCAGTTTTAGGCTTACAGCCTACGAGCAGTACTTC | CASSFRLTAYEQYF
NA | TRBJ1-3 | TRBV28 | NA | TGTGCCAGCAGTTTGGATTCGCCTGGAAACACCATATATTTT | CASSLDSPGNTIYF
TRBD1 | TRBJ2-7 | TRBV7-9 | NA | TGTGCCAGCAGCCAGACAGGGATCGAGCAGTACTTC | CASSQTGIEQYF
TRBD1 | TRBJ1-1 | TRBV5-6 | NA | TGTGCCAGCAGCGTACAGGGGGCTGGGACTGAAGCTTTCTTT | CASSVQGAGTEAFF
NA | TRBJ1-1 | TRBV28 | NA | TGTGCCAGCAGTTTACAGGGTCTTACTGAAGCTTTCTTT | CASSLQGLTEAFF
TRBD2 | TRBJ2-1 | TRBV19 | NA | TGTGCCAGTAGTATAGGCCGCGGGGGGCACCCTCCTAATGAGCAGTTCTTC | CASSIGRGGHPPNEQFF
NA | TRBJ2-7 | TRBV27 | NA | TGTGCCAGCAGGAAGGGATTTGGTGAGCAGTACTTC | CASRKGFGEQYF
NA | TRBJ2-1 | TRBV6-1 | NA | TGTGCCAGCAGTGAAGGGACTACCTCCTACAATGAGCAGTTCTTC | CASSEGTTSYNEQFF
NA | TRBJ2-5 | TRBV7-9 | once | TGTGCCAGCAGCGGACCCGTTGGCGAATGGGAGACCCAGTACTTC | CASSGPVGEWETQYF
NA | TRBJ2-1 | TRBV5-6 | NA | TGTGCCAGCAGTGAGCAGGGTGGTGAGCAGTTCTTC | CASSEQGGEQFF
TRBD2 | TRBJ2-5 | TRBV13 | NA | TGTGCCAGCGTTGGGGAGGGAGCTTCGGAGACCCAGTACTTC | CASVGEGASETQYF
NA | TRBJ1-2 | TRBV9 | few | TGTGCCAGCAGCGTAGACAGCTATGGCTACACCTTC | CASSVDSYGYTF
NA | TRBJ1-1 | TRBV21-1 | NA | TGTGCCAGCAGCAAAGAAGTGCAGCAAGCTTTCTTT | CASSKEVQQAFF
NA | TRBJ2-7 | TRBV7-8 | NA | TGTGCCAGCAGCTCCTCCTACGGGACCTTACGAGAGCAGTACTTC | CASSSSYGTLREQYF
NA | TRBJ2-7 | TRBV27 | NA | TGTGCCAGCAGTTTATCGGGGACATTCCACGAGCAGTACTTC | CASSLSGTFHEQYF
NA | TRBJ2-1 | TRBV5-4 | NA | TGTGCCAGCAGCTGGACTACGGTTGCGGGGCTTGCAAATGAGCAGTTCTTC | CASSWTTVAGLANEQFF
NA | TRBJ2-3 | TRBV2 | NA | TGTGCCAGCAACCGAATGGGGGTGAGCCGCACAGATACGCAGTATTTT | CASNRMGVSRTDTQYF
NA | TRBJ2-7 | TRBV10-1 | NA | TGCGCCAGCAGCTCGGACGGGGAAACCTTACCCTACGAGCAGTACTTC | CASSSDGETLPYEQYF
TRBD1 | TRBJ2-7 | TRBV27 | NA | TGTGCCAGCAGTTCAACAGGGGGCCGCTACGAGCAGTACTTC | CASSSTGGRYEQYF
NA | TRBJ2-3 | TRBV28 | NA | TGTGCCAGTCGCGAGACAGGTGGGTCCACAGATACGCAGTATTTT | CASRETGGSTDTQYF
TRBD2 | TRBJ2-2 | TRBV9 | NA | TGTGCCAGCAGCGTAACGGGAGGGCCGTCCGGGGAGCTGTTTTTT | CASSVTGGPSGELFF
NA | TRBJ2-7 | TRBV7-9 | NA | TGTGCCAGCAGCTTTCAGGGCTTCTACGAGCAGTACTTC | CASSFQGFYEQYF
NA | TRBJ2-3 | TRBV11-2 | NA | TGTGCCAGCAGCCACTCCCCGGCAAGCACAGATACGCAGTATTTT | CASSHSPASTDTQYF
TRBD2 | TRBJ2-7 | TRBV7-8 | NA | TGTGCCAGCAGCCCCCACCCCCTAGCGGCAATTTACGAGCAGTACTTC | CASSPHPLAAIYEQYF
TRBD1 | TRBJ2-2 | TRBV7-9 | NA | TGTGCCAGCAGCTCAAGATTGGAGACAGGGTGGCCCGGGGAGCTGTTTTTT | CASSSRLETGWPGELFF
NA | TRBJ2-7 | TRBV27 | NA | TGTGCCAGCAGTTTAATGGGACCAATCGGGCAGTACTTC | CASSLMGPIGQYF
NA | TRBJ2-1 | TRBV7-2 | NA | TGTGCCAGCAGCTCATTCCGGGGGATATACAATGAGCAGTTCTTC | CASSSFRGIYNEQFF
NA | TRBJ2-1 | TRBV7-9 | once | TGTGCCAGCAGCTTGACAGCGAACAATGAGCAGTTCTTC | CASSLTANNEQFF
NA | TRBJ2-7 | TRBV28 | NA | TGTGCCAGCAGTTCGACGGGACTGGGATACGAGCAGTACTTC | CASSSTGLGYEQYF